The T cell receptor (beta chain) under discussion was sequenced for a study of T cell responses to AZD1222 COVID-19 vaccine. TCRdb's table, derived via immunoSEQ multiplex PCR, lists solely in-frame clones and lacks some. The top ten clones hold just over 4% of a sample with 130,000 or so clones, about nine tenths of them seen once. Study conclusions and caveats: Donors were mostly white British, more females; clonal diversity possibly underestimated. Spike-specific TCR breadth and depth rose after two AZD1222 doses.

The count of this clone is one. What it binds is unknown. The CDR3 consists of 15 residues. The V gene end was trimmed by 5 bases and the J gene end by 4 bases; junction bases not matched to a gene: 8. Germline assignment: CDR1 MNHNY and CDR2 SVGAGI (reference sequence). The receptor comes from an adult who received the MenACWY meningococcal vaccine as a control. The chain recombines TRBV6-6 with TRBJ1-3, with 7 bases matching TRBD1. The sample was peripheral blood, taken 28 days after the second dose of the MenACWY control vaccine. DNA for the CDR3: TGTGCCAGCAGTCAAAGGACAGGACCAGGAAACACCATATATTTT. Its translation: CASSQRTGPGNTIYF.